These 5 T cell receptor beta chains share one sample of origin, sequenced in a study of shared clonotypes between healthy human individuals. Cells designated naive CD8 were CD45RO-negative and were positively selected for CCR7, with terminally differentiated effector memory CD45RA+ cells excluded. The method was immunoSEQ multiplex PCR; TCRdb's version includes in-frame clones alone and lacks a portion of them. Seen here are some 2 million clones, less than 95% observed once, and the top ten hold 0.9% to 1.5%. The sample consisted of naive CD8+ T cells sorted from blood. The receptors originated from a man younger than 35 in good health.

V is TRBV9 and J is TRBJ2-7; a possible D gene is TRBD1 (6 bases). The V end was cut by 3 bases, the J end by 6 bases, with 16 bases between. Germline CDR1 SGDLS, CDR2 YYNGEE. CDR3 length equals 14 residues. The CDR3 DNA sequence: TGTGCCAGCAGCGAGGGGCAGGGGACGTCCGAGCAGTACTTC. As protein: CASSEGQGTSEQYF.

The rearrangement links TRBV6-6 to TRBJ2-4; D assignment may be TRBD1 or TRBD2 (5 bases each). The CDR3 length is 11 residues. The ends were cut back, 8 bases at V and 12 bases at J, with 14 bases in the middle. The V gene's germline CDR1 is MNHNY and CDR2 SVGAGI (reference sequence). The CDR3 loop reads CASYGTGYQYF. CDR3 in DNA: TGTGCCAGCTACGGGACGGGGTATCAGTACTTC.

A note on this clone: Other DNA sequences in this specimen translate into the identical CDR3. This chain joins TRBV4-1 and TRBJ1-1; D is ambiguous. V was cut by 1 base and J by 3 bases, with 6 bases left in between. The germline gives CDR1 MGHRA, CDR2 YSYEKL. The CDR3 extends over 13 amino acids. CDR3 amino acids: CASSQVRDTEAFF. The CDR3 DNA reads TGCGCCAGCAGCCAAGTTAGGGACACTGAAGCTTTCTTT.

The chain recombines TRBV12-5 with TRBJ2-7; 13 bases map to TRBD2. CDR1 LGHNT and CDR2 FRNRAP come from the germline V gene. This CDR3 has 15 residues. Germline trimming cut 6 bases from V and 3 bases from J; bases unmatched to any gene: 5. DNA of the CDR3: TGTGCTAGTGGCTGGGGACTAGCGGGGAGCTACGAGCAGTACTTC. Protein sequence: CASGWGLAGSYEQYF. The full variable domain, completed using reference TRBV12-5 and TRBJ2-7, is DARVTQTPRHKVTEMGQEVTMRCQPILGHNTVFWYRQTMMQGLELLAYFRNRAPLDDSGMPKDRFSAEMPDATLATLKIQPSEPRDSAVYFCASGWGLAGSYEQYFGPGTRLTVT.

J is TRBJ2-7 and V is TRBV5-4; 9 nucleotides agree with TRBD1. The germline gives CDR1 SGHNT, CDR2 YYREEE (reference sequence). The CDR3 extends over 14 amino acids. Trimming took 2 bases from V and 7 from J; bases not matched to a gene: 7. For the CDR3, the DNA is TGTGCCAGCAGCTTAGGGACAGGGTTCCCGGAGCAGTACTTC. Translating gives CASSLGTGFPEQYF.